This T cell receptor beta chain came from a study of beta chain features in type 1 diabetes. Blood was collected once per donor into heparin, averaging approximately 0.11 L. Staining for CD45RO/CCR7/CD25/CD127/CD95/CD27 allowed sorting of CD4+ naive, central memory, regulatory and stem cell-like memory cells. Germline CDR1 and CDR2: MNHNS and SASEGT. The CDR3 is 14 amino acids. V was shortened by 4 bases and J by 2 bases, with 12 bases between the two germline ends. The sequenced template was cDNA made from the entire isolated RNA. Profiled with immunoSEQ multiplex PCR; TCRdb holds only in-frame clones, not every one. Of 900,000 or so clones in the sample, under 20% were seen once. This clone was observed a few times.

Sequenced: naive CD4+ T cells from blood. The chain joins TRBV6-1 to TRBJ2-7; D remains unclear. The receptor's source is a woman younger than 35 in good health. As DNA, the CDR3 is TGTGCCAGCAGTGCCTCGGACCGAGCCTACGAGCAGTACTTC. This sequence encodes CASSASDRAYEQYF.